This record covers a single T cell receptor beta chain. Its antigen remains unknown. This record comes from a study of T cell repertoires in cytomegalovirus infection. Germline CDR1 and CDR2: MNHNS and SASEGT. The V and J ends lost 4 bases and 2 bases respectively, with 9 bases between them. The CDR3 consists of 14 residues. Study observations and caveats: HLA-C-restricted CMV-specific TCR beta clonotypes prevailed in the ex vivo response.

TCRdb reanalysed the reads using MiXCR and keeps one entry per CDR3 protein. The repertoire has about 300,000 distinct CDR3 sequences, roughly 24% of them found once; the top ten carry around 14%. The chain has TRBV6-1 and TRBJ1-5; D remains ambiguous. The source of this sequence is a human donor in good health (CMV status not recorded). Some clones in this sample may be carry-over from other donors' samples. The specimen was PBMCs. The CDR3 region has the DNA TGTGCCAGCAGTGTGGCGAGGGGCAATCAGCCCCAGCATTTT. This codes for CASSVARGNQPQHF.